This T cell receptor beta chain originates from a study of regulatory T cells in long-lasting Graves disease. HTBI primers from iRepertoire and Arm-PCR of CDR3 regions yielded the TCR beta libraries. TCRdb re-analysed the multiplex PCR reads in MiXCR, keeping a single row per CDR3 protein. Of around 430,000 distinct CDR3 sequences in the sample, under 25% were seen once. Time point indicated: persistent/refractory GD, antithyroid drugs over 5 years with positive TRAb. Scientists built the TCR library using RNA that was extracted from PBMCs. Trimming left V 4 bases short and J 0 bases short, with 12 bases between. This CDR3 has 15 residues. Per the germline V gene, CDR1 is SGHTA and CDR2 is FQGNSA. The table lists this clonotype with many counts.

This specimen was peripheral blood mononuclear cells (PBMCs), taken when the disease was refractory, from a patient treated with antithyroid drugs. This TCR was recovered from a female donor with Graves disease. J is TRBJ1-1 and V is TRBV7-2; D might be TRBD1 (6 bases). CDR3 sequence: CASSSTGTLNTEAFF. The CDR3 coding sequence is TGTGCCAGCAGCTCAACCGGGACATTGAACACTGAAGCTTTCTTT. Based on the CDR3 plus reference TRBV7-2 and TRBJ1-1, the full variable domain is GAGVSQSPSNKVTEKGKDVELRCDPISGHTALYWYRQSLGQGLEFLIYFQGNSAPDKSGLPSDRFSAERTGGSVSTLTIQRTQQEDSAVYLCASSSTGTLNTEAFFGQGTRLTVV.